Sequencing of this T cell receptor beta chain was carried out in a study of response to subunit inactivated influenza vaccine. Regarding the study as a whole: Authors suggested few new T cells are recruited by each seasonal influenza vaccination.

Of note for this clonotype: Its antigen is unidentified.

The germline V gene encodes CDR1 DFQATT and CDR2 SNEGSKA (reference sequence). Between the trimmed V and J ends, which lost 6 bases and 1 base, there was a span of 9 bases. The CDR3 length is 13 residues. One entry per CDR3 protein, called by TCRdb with MiXCR from the RT-PCR reads. The table has more than 450,000 distinct CDR3 sequences, 10% to 15% seen once. Sequencing was performed on PBMCs from blood, taken on the day of vaccination. The chain is built from TRBV20-1 and TRBJ1-4, with no clear D. This clonotype was obtained from a man in his fifties or sixties who received an inactivated influenza vaccine. The CDR3 reads CSANPVTNEKLFF. In DNA form, the CDR3 reads TGCAGTGCCAACCCCGTAACTAATGAAAAACTGTTTTTT.